The next 29 T cell receptor beta chains were all read from a single sample in a study of control samples from healthy donors and cancer patients. The data were produced by immunoSEQ multiplex PCR, yet TCRdb's version contains in-frame clones alone and is incomplete. Among 120,000 or so clones listed, 85% to 90% were seen once. Material for sequencing was PBMCs. These receptors were obtained from a woman aged 60 to 75 with lung cancer.

The chain carries TRBV2 and TRBJ1-1; no definite D call. The germline V and J ends were trimmed by 8 bases and 5 bases, with 21 bases remaining between them. This CDR3 is built from 15 residues. CDR1 and CDR2 (germline): SNHLY, FYNNEI. The CDR3 coding sequence is TGTGCCAGCGGGCGTCATACAGCGTTTAATACTGAAGCTTTCTTT. Amino acid sequence: CASGRHTAFNTEAFF.

The genes are TRBV7-9 and TRBJ1-5; D remains ambiguous. Germline V lookup: CDR1 SEHNR, CDR2 FQNEAQ (reference sequence). The CDR3 totals 19 residues. The V end lost 6 bases, the J end lost 0 bases, and 24 bases lay between the germline ends. The CDR3 sequence is CASRRGRPQLYYSNQPQHF. For the CDR3, the DNA is TGTGCCAGCAGGCGGGGAAGGCCCCAATTATATTATAGCAATCAGCCCCAGCATTTT. Filled out from reference TRBV7-9 and TRBJ1-5, the complete variable domain reads DTGVSQNPRHKITKRGQNVTFRCDPISEHNRLYWYRQTLGQGPEFLTYFQNEAQLEKSRLLSDRFSAERPKGSFSTLEIQRTEQGDSAMYLCASRRGRPQLYYSNQPQHFGDGTRLSIL.

V is TRBV11-2 and J is TRBJ1-4; 7 positions agree with TRBD1. Trimming cost V 5 bases and J 7 bases; bases outside gene matches: 4. Looked up from germline, CDR1 is SGHAT and CDR2 is FQNNGV. CDR3 length: 13 residues. As DNA, the CDR3 is TGTGCCAGCAGCCTCGGGACAGTTGAAAAACTGTTTTTT. It encodes CASSLGTVEKLFF. The full variable domain, completed using reference TRBV11-2 and TRBJ1-4, is EAGVAQSPRYKIIEKRQSVAFWCNPISGHATLYWYQQILGQGPKLLIQFQNNGVVDDSQLPKDRFSAERLKGVDSTLKIQPAKLEDSAVYLCASSLGTVEKLFFGSGTQLSVL.

The V and J genes are TRBV5-1 and TRBJ1-1; D gene ambiguous. V was clipped by 4 bases and J by 3 bases, with 16 bases between them. Germline assignment: CDR1 SGHRS and CDR2 YFSETQ. CDR3 size: 15 residues. CDR3 DNA sequence: TGCGCCAGCAGCGGTGGGGTGGGGAGAGACACTGAAGCTTTCTTT. Translated: CASSGGVGRDTEAFF.

This chain joins TRBV19 and TRBJ2-7, with 10 positions matching TRBD2. V lost 3 bases, J lost 3 bases, and 5 bases stayed unmatched. Germline values: CDR1 LNHDA, CDR2 SQIVND (reference sequence). The CDR3 runs to 15 residues. The CDR3 DNA follows: TGTGCCAGTAGTATGCAAGCGGGAGGGGGCTACGAGCAGTACTTC. This sequence encodes CASSMQAGGGYEQYF.

The chain is built from TRBV6-5 and TRBJ1-2; D ambiguous. Germline V gene lookup returns CDR1 MNHEY and CDR2 SVGAGI. Between the trimmed V and J ends, which lost 2 bases and 8 bases, there was a span of 18 bases. This CDR3 spans 15 amino acids. CDR3 sequence: CASSYAGVVAQGYTF. DNA for the CDR3: TGTGCCAGCAGTTACGCCGGAGTCGTCGCTCAAGGCTACACCTTC.

On this clone: Germline is not matched at one junction end, which may reflect a read error. This chain links TRBV3-1 (or the pseudogene TRBV3-2) with TRBJ2-1; a weak D match, TRBD2 (5 bases). In germline, CDR1 is LGHDT, CDR2 YNNKEL (reference sequence). This CDR3 has 12 amino acids. The CDR3 sequence: CASSPDYTEQFF. In DNA, the CDR3 is TGTGCCAGCAGCCCCGACTACACTGAGCAGTTCTTC.

This chain connects TRBV28 to TRBJ2-7; 10 nucleotides align to TRBD1. Germline values: CDR1 MDHEN, CDR2 SYDVKM. The ends lost 2 bases at V and 5 bases at J; junction bases unmatched: 6. The CDR3 has 15 amino acids. The CDR3 reads CASSLGTGDFNEQYF. CDR3 DNA: TGTGCCAGCAGTTTAGGGACAGGGGACTTTAACGAGCAGTACTTC.

The DNA of the CDR3 is TGTGCCACCAGCAGAGGTGGACACCTAGACAATGAGCAGTTCTTC. It codes for CATSRGGHLDNEQFF. This chain connects TRBV15 to TRBJ2-1; possible D gene TRBD1, 5 bases. CDR3 length: 15 amino acids. The germline CDR1 and CDR2 sequences are LNHNV and YYDKDF (reference sequence). Trimming took 1 base from V and 5 from J, leaving 12 bases between them.

The chain links TRBV7-2 to TRBJ2-1; D unclear. V shed 0 bases and J shed 6 bases, with 12 bases lying between them. CDR3 length equals 15 residues. Per the germline V gene, CDR1 is SGHTA and CDR2 is FQGNSA. The CDR3 here is CASSLAPSATNEQFF. The CDR3 DNA follows: TGTGCCAGCAGCTTAGCTCCCAGCGCGACCAATGAGCAGTTCTTC. The full variable domain, in which reference TRBV7-2 and TRBJ2-1 provide the parts outside the CDR3, is GAGVSQSPSNKVTEKGKDVELRCDPISGHTALYWYRQSLGQGLEFLIYFQGNSAPDKSGLPSDRFSAERTGGSVSTLTIQRTQQEDSAVYLCASSLAPSATNEQFFGPGTRLTVL.

CDR3 sequence reads: CASSLSGGNGNYGYTF. The CDR3 coding sequence is TGTGCCAGCAGCTTGTCAGGGGGCAACGGTAACTATGGCTACACCTTC. This chain connects TRBV5-5 to TRBJ1-2; 8 bases agree with TRBD1. CDR3 length: 16 amino acids. Trimming removed 1 base from V and 1 base from J; junction bases left unmatched: 6. Per the germline V gene, CDR1 is SGHKS and CDR2 is YYEKEE (reference sequence).

The chain links TRBV5-5 to TRBJ1-2; tentative D call: TRBD1 (5 bases). This CDR3 spans 13 amino acids. V lost 4 bases, J lost 3 bases, and 10 bases lay in between. Germline V gives CDR1 SGHKS, CDR2 YYEKEE (reference sequence). The CDR3 region is CASSRGADYGYTF. CDR3 DNA sequence: TGTGCCAGCAGCCGAGGGGCCGACTATGGCTACACCTTC.

V is TRBV2 and J is TRBJ1-3, with TRBD1 as a possible D gene (5 bases). V was cut by 7 bases and J by 0 bases, with 13 bases left in between. Germline CDR1 SNHLY, CDR2 FYNNEI. CDR3 length: 15 residues. CDR3 nucleotides: TGTGCCAGCACCCCCGGGGCAGCCTCTGGAAACACCATATATTTT. Protein sequence: CASTPGAASGNTIYF.

The chain combines TRBV7-3 with TRBJ2-3; no clear D. Germline V lookup: CDR1 SGHTA, CDR2 FQGTGA. The CDR3 is 15 residues long. V lost 5 bases, J lost 0 bases, and 12 bases lay in between. The DNA of the CDR3 is TGTGCCAGCAGCACCCGACCGGGTAGCACAGATACGCAGTATTTT. It codes for CASSTRPGSTDTQYF.

This chain uses TRBV10-3 with TRBJ2-1; 12 nucleotides match TRBD1. Germline V gene sequence: CDR1 ENHRY, CDR2 SYGVKD. J gave up 7 bases and V 3 bases, and 10 bases lay outside the gene matches. This CDR3 is 17 amino acids long. CDR3 amino acids: CAISEPPGQGAGNEQFF. The DNA of the CDR3 is TGTGCCATCAGTGAACCCCCGGGACAGGGGGCAGGGAATGAGCAGTTCTTC.

The rearrangement joins TRBV7-2 to TRBJ1-2; D is uncertain. V was shortened by 0 bases and J by 5 bases, with 7 bases between the two germline ends. Germline CDR1 SGHTA, CDR2 FQGNSA. The CDR3 runs 13 residues. The CDR3, as DNA: TGTGCCAGCAGCTTAGCTGGCAGGTATGGCTACACCTTC. Translating gives CASSLAGRYGYTF. The complete variable domain, with remaining parts taken from reference TRBV7-2 and TRBJ1-2, reads GAGVSQSPSNKVTEKGKDVELRCDPISGHTALYWYRQSLGQGLEFLIYFQGNSAPDKSGLPSDRFSAERTGGSVSTLTIQRTQQEDSAVYLCASSLAGRYGYTFGSGTRLTVV.

The chain joins TRBV18 to TRBJ2-7, with D tentatively TRBD1 (6 bases). Trimming shortened V by 6 bases and J by 0 bases, and 9 bases separated the two germline ends. The CDR3 extends over 13 amino acids. Germline V gene sequence: CDR1 KGHSH, CDR2 LQKENI. The CDR3 reads CASSTGSSYEQYF. In nucleotides, the CDR3 is TGTGCCAGCTCCACAGGGAGCTCCTACGAGCAGTACTTC. Combining the CDR3 with reference TRBV18 and TRBJ2-7 gives the whole variable domain NAGVMQNPRHLVRRRGQEARLRCSPMKGHSHVYWYRQLPEEGLKFMVYLQKENIIDESGMPKERFSAEFPKEGPSILRIQQVVRGDSAAYFCASSTGSSYEQYFGPGTRLTVT.

This rearrangement joins TRBV29-1 to TRBJ1-1; possibly TRBD1 for D (5 bases). CDR1 and CDR2 (germline): SQVTM, ANQGSEA. V lost 2 bases and J lost 4, with 14 bases in between. This CDR3 has 14 residues. For the CDR3, the DNA is TGCAGCGTTGAAATGGGAAGGGGAATCACTGAAGCTTTCTTT. Translation gives CSVEMGRGITEAFF. Variable domain in full (rest from reference TRBV29-1 and TRBJ1-1): SAVISQKPSRDICQRGTSLTIQCQVDSQVTMMFWYRQQPGQSLTLIATANQGSEATYESGFVIDKFPISRPNLTFSTLTVSNMSPEDSSIYLCSVEMGRGITEAFFGQGTRLTVV.

The sample holds one count of this clone. The V call is TRBV7-2, the J call TRBJ2-2, with TRBD1 identical over 8 bases. The CDR3 is 15 amino acids. Trimming took 2 bases from V and 5 from J; bases not matched to a gene: 4. CDR1 and CDR2 (germline): SGHTA, FQGNSA. CDR3 in DNA: TGTGCCAGCAGCTTACAGGACAGGGCAACCGGGGAGCTGTTTTTT. Translation gives CASSLQDRATGELFF.

This sequence joins TRBV19 and TRBJ1-5; tentatively, D is TRBD1 (6 bases). Trimming shortened V by 7 bases and J by 0 bases, and 16 bases separated the two germline ends. Per germline, CDR1 LNHDA and CDR2 SQIVND (reference sequence). The CDR3 runs to 16 residues. CDR3 coding DNA: TGTGCCAGTACCCCTTGGGGGCTGTATAGCAATCAGCCCCAGCATTTT. Protein: CASTPWGLYSNQPQHF.

V and J are TRBV18 and TRBJ1-1; perhaps TRBD1 as D (5 bases). V dropped 5 bases and J dropped 5 bases, with 9 bases sitting between them. CDR3 size: 12 residues. In germline, CDR1 is KGHSH, CDR2 LQKENI. The CDR3 loop is CASSSGRTEAFF. CDR3 coding DNA: TGTGCCAGCTCATCAGGGAGGACTGAAGCTTTCTTT. The full variable domain, its missing parts supplied by reference TRBV18 and TRBJ1-1, is NAGVMQNPRHLVRRRGQEARLRCSPMKGHSHVYWYRQLPEEGLKFMVYLQKENIIDESGMPKERFSAEFPKEGPSILRIQQVVRGDSAAYFCASSSGRTEAFFGQGTRLTVV.

This chain links TRBV6-2 or TRBV6-3 with TRBJ1-1, with D uncertain. With 0 bases removed from V and 5 bases from J, the gap between germline ends came to 7 bases. CDR1 is MNHEY and CDR2 is SVGEGT in the germline V gene. The CDR3 has 13 residues. In DNA, the CDR3 is TGTGCCAGCAGTTACTCGCCAGTGACTGAAGCTTTCTTT. It codes for CASSYSPVTEAFF.

The rearrangement joins TRBV7-9 to TRBJ2-5, with TRBD2 matching 8 bases. With V trimmed by 2 bases and J by 2 bases, 4 bases remained unmatched. CDR3 size: 15 residues. The germline gives CDR1 SEHNR, CDR2 FQNEAQ (reference sequence). The CDR3 region has the DNA TGTGCCAGCAGCTTAATAGCGGGGTTTCAAGAGACCCAGTACTTC. Translating gives CASSLIAGFQETQYF. Looking up the rest from reference TRBV7-9 and TRBJ2-5 gives the full variable domain: DTGVSQNPRHKITKRGQNVTFRCDPISEHNRLYWYRQTLGQGPEFLTYFQNEAQLEKSRLLSDRFSAERPKGSFSTLEIQRTEQGDSAMYLCASSLIAGFQETQYFGPGTRLLVL.

The chain links TRBV5-6 to TRBJ2-1; D may be TRBD2 (5 bases). The CDR3 length is 12 residues. Germline V gives CDR1 SGHDT, CDR2 YYEEEE. Deletions cut 1 base from V and 15 bases from J, with 14 bases between. In DNA form, the CDR3 reads TGTGCCAGCAGCTTGAAGGCGGAAGGAGGGTTCTTC. Amino acids: CASSLKAEGGFF. Full variable domain (rest looked up from reference TRBV5-6 and TRBJ2-1): DAGVTQSPTHLIKTRGQQVTLRCSPKSGHDTVSWYQQALGQGPQFIFQYYEEEERQRGNFPDRFSGHQFPNYSSELNVNALLLGDSALYLCASSLKAEGGFFGPGTRLTVL.

The V and J genes are TRBV6-5 and TRBJ2-7; 8 bases match TRBD1. The V gene's germline CDR1 is MNHEY and CDR2 SVGAGI. This CDR3 comprises 15 residues. The trim removed 5 bases at V and 4 bases at J, leaving 10 bases unmatched. The CDR3 sequence is CASSRETGGGYEQYF. The CDR3, as DNA: TGTGCCAGCAGTCGGGAAACAGGGGGAGGATACGAGCAGTACTTC.

The chain is built from TRBV5-6 and TRBJ1-5; possible D gene TRBD1, 5 bases. V was cut by 2 bases and J by 2 bases, with 8 bases left in between. This CDR3 is built from 14 residues. Germline assignment: CDR1 SGHDT and CDR2 YYEEEE. The CDR3 bases are TGTGCCAGCAGCTTTATAGGGGGCAATCAGCCCCAGCATTTT. Its translation: CASSFIGGNQPQHF.

The chain recombines TRBV5-1 with TRBJ1-3, with D unresolved. The V gene lost 5 bases and the J gene lost 1 base, with 10 bases spanning the gap. CDR1 SGHRS and CDR2 YFSETQ come from the germline V gene. This CDR3 has 14 amino acids. CDR3 in DNA: TGCGCCAGCAGTCCCGCAACGTCTGGAAACACCATATATTTT. Its translation is CASSPATSGNTIYF.

This clone has only one observation. This chain joins TRBV9 and TRBJ2-2, with unresolved D. The CDR3 runs to 16 residues. Germline V gene sequence: CDR1 SGDLS, CDR2 YYNGEE. V shed 0 bases and J shed 5 bases, with 14 bases lying between them. Here the CDR3 DNA reads TGTGCCAGCAGCGTAGGTCAGCGAGTAGCTACCGGGGAGCTGTTTTTT. Its translation is CASSVGQRVATGELFF.

The chain employs TRBV19 and TRBJ2-7, with 8 bases that match TRBD2. The length of the CDR3 is 13 residues. Unmatched junction bases numbered 5, after V lost 8 bases and J lost 2 bases. Germline-derived CDR1 and CDR2 are LNHDA and SQIVND (reference sequence). Here the CDR3 DNA reads TGTGCCAGTCGGGAGGGGGGGGCCTACGAGCAGTACTTC. It is translated as CASREGGAYEQYF.